This is a list of T cell receptor beta chains from one sample in a study of human T cells and chemical hapten exposure. One entry per CDR3 protein results from TCRdb running MiXCR on the RACE reads. The table lists roughly 100,000 distinct CDR3 sequences, 9.3% of them singletons. The sequencing here drew on whole blood, taken in connection with sensitization to the hapten diphenylcyclopropenone (DPC). The source of these receptors is a woman in her thirties or forties with alopecia areata. Some clones in this sample may be carry-over from other donors' samples. Each CDR3 is given with its conserved first and last residue. The D gene is left open where the match is weak. A clone size is listed for some rows: how often the clone was seen (once, few, many), or a class if it is expanded.

. TRBJ2-3 TRBD2 TRBV29-1 TGCAGCCCCAGACTAGCGGGAGGCGGTATGACAGATACGCAGTATTTT CSPRLAGGGMTDTQYF
. TRBJ1-1 . TRBV12-3/TRBV12-4 TGTGCCAGCAGTTTAACCTCTGAAGCTTTCTTT CASSLTSEAFF
many TRBJ2-7 . TRBV5-4 TGTGCCAGCAGCTCCGACCGGTACGAGCAGTACTTC CASSSDRYEQYF
few TRBJ2-5 TRBD2 TRBV4-3 TGCGCCAGCAGCCAAGGGAGACTAGCGGGAATAGGAGAGACCCAGTACTTC CASSQGRLAGIGETQYF
few TRBJ2-4 . TRBV20-1 TGCAGTGCTGGGGACCCCTTTAAAACCAAAAACATTCAGTACTTC CSAGDPFKTKNIQYF
. TRBJ2-7 . TRBV9 TGTGCCAGCAGCGCCCTCCAGGTGTACTACGAGCAGTACTTC CASSALQVYYEQYF
many TRBJ2-1 TRBD2 TRBV5-1 TGCGCCAGCAGCTTGTCGACTAGCGGGAGTGCTGATGAGCAGTTCTTC CASSLSTSGSADEQFF
many TRBJ2-6 . TRBV5-1 TGCGCCAGCAGCTTGGATGGGGGCTCTGGGGCCAACGTCCTGACTTTC CASSLDGGSGANVLTF
few TRBJ1-2 TRBD1 TRBV11-2 TGTGCCAGCAGCACCGGGACAGGGTATGGCTACACCTTC CASSTGTGYGYTF
many TRBJ1-5 . TRBV28 TGTGCCAGCAGTTCATACCTGGACAGTCAGCCCCAGCATTTT CASSSYLDSQPQHF
many TRBJ2-5 . TRBV7-2 TGTGCCAGCAGCTCATTCAGGGGCCAAGAGACCCAGTACTTC CASSSFRGQETQYF